This TCR beta chain appears in the sequencing data of a study of blood T cells in healthy people across ages. Study-wide points: Diversity was higher, and naive CD4+ cells more numerous, in long-lived donors than in aged donors.

For this clonotype: Its antigen remains unknown.

Extraction of total RNA produced a minimum of 5.5 micrograms from each sample. With a J-beta primer mix and a sample-barcoded 5' primer, a second PCR ran about 7 to 11 cycles. Each of the cDNA molecules was tagged by a template-switch adaptor with 12 random nucleotides. Via MiXCR, TCRdb re-called the 5' RACE reads, giving one row per CDR3 protein. Of more than 700,000 distinct CDR3 sequences listed, more than 35% were seen once; the top ten hold approximately 18%. This sequence was found in an elderly man in good health. Source material: blood.

The CDR3 DNA reads as TGTGCCAGCAGCTTATTAGATCGGTACTCTGGGGCCAACGTCCTGACTTTC. Amino acids: CASSLLDRYSGANVLTF. The chain has TRBV13 and TRBJ2-6; D uncertain. The CDR3 runs to 17 residues. Looked up from germline, CDR1 is PRHDT and CDR2 is FYEKMQ (reference sequence). Trimming took off 2 bases at V and 0 bases at J, with 11 bases between the two ends.